Given below is one T cell receptor (beta chain) in context. The antigen remains unidentified. This entry belongs to a study of T cells in narcolepsy. Notes on the study in general: Comparing one patient's CSF and blood CD4+ clonotypes highlighted HCRT- and TRIB2-specific autoreactive clonotypes. Autoreactive clonotypes reportedly recurred in blood of same and different patients, not controls.

Measured with immunoSEQ multiplex PCR; TCRdb has only the in-frame clones, and not every one. Of around 25,000 clones listed, about 80% are singletons. Trimming removed 5 bases from V and 4 bases from J, with 14 bases in between. Germline CDR1 reads LGHNA; CDR2 reads YNFKEQ. This CDR3 region has 14 residues. The sample taken for sequencing was CD45RA- memory CD4+ T cells from PBMCs. The chain couples TRBV4-2 to TRBJ1-2; D possibly corresponds to TRBD1 (6 bases). This receptor was identified in a human donor with narcolepsy. DNA for the CDR3: TGTGCCAGCAGCGCATACAGGGTCGGCTATGGCTACACCTTC. It codes for CASSAYRVGYGYTF.